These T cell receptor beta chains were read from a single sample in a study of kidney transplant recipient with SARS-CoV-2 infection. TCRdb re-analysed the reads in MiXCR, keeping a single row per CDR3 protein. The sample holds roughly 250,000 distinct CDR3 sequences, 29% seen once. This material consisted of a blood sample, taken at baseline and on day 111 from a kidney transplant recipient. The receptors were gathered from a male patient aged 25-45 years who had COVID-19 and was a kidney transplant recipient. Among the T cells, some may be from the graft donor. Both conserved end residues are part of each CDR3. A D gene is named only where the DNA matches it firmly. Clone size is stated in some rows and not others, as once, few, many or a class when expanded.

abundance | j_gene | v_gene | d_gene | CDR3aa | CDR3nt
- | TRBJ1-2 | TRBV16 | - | CASSSVKVVRKTYSYTF | TGTGCCAGCAGCTCTGTAAAGGTCGTTAGAAAGACCTATAGCTACACCTTC
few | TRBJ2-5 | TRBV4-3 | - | CASSQDRLGGETQYF | TGCGCCAGCAGCCAAGATAGACTGGGGGGAGAGACCCAGTACTTC
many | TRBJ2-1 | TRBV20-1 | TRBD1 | CSAGGQANEQFF | TGCAGTGCTGGCGGACAGGCCAATGAGCAGTTCTTC
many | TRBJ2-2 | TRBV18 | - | CASSRRNTGTGELFF | TGTGCCAGCTCACGGCGGAATACGGGGACCGGGGAGCTGTTTTTT
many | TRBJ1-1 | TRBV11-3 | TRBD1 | CASRVYRGRRTEAFF | TGTGCCAGCAGGGTATACAGGGGGCGCAGAACTGAAGCTTTCTTT
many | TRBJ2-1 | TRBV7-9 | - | CASSLDGNNEQFF | TGTGCCAGCAGCTTAGATGGTAATAATGAGCAGTTCTTC
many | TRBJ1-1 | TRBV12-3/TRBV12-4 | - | CASSLGRRAPEAFF | TGTGCCAGCAGTTTAGGTCGTAGGGCGCCTGAAGCTTTCTTT
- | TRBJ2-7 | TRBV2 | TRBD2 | CASSRFTSAPGGEQYF | TGTGCCAGCAGCCGCTTCACTAGCGCGCCGGGGGGCGAGCAGTACTTC
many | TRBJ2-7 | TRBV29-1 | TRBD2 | CSVISGTAYEQYF | TGCAGCGTCATTAGCGGGACGGCCTACGAGCAGTACTTC
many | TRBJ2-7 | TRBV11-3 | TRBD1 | CASSLDSAVGQGFYEQYF | TGTGCCAGCAGCTTAGATAGCGCGGTAGGACAGGGGTTCTACGAGCAGTACTTC
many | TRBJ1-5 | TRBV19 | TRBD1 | CASSIKGQGEQPQHF | TGTGCCAGTAGTATAAAGGGACAGGGGGAACAGCCCCAGCATTTT
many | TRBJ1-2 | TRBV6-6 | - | CASSVCLGGRKTYGYTF | TGTGCCAGCAGTGTTTGCTTAGGTGGGAGAAAGACCTATGGCTACACCTTC
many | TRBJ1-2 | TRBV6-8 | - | CASSYRARSRKTYGYTF | TGTGCCAGCAGTTATAGGGCACGCTCTAGAAAGACCTATGGCTACACCTTC
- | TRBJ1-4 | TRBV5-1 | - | CASRSQALGEKLFF | TGCGCCAGCAGATCACAGGCCCTGGGTGAAAAACTGTTTTTT
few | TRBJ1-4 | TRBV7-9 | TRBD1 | CASSTGVREKLFF | TGTGCCAGCAGCACAGGGGTAAGAGAAAAACTGTTTTTT
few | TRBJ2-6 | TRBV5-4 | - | CASSLVLGLEANVLTF | TGTGCCAGCAGCTTGGTCCTGGGCCTGGAGGCCAACGTCCTGACTTTC
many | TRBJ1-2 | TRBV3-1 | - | CASSQVGDRGYTF | TGTGCCAGCAGCCAAGTAGGGGACCGCGGCTACACCTTC
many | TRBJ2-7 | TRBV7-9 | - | CASSGEDRAPHEQYF | TGTGCCAGCAGCGGGGAGGATAGGGCACCTCACGAGCAGTACTTC
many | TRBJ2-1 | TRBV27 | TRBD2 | CASSLYAGEPNEQFF | TGTGCCAGCAGTTTATACGCGGGAGAACCCAATGAGCAGTTCTTC
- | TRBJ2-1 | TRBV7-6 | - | CASSLVLYNEQFF | TGTGCCAGCAGCTTGGTCCTATACAATGAGCAGTTCTTC
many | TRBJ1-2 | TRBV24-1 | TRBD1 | CATSDSGQGAGYGYTF | TGTGCCACCAGTGATTCCGGACAGGGGGCAGGCTATGGCTACACCTTC
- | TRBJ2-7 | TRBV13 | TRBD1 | CAGSPSGTGRVYEQYF | TGTGCCGGCAGTCCCTCCGGGACAGGGAGGGTCTACGAGCAGTACTTC
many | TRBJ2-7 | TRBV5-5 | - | CASSLSGYEQYF | TGTGCCAGCAGCTTATCGGGCTACGAGCAGTACTTC
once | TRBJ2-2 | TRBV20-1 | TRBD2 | CSAPAGGTGELFF | TGCAGTGCGCCAGCGGGAGGCACCGGGGAGCTGTTTTTT
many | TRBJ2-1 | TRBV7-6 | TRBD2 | CASSLRREGPYNEQFF | TGTGCCAGCAGCTTGAGGCGGGAGGGTCCCTACAATGAGCAGTTCTTC
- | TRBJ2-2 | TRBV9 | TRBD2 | CASSYPTSGKGAGELFF | TGTGCCAGCAGCTACCCTACTAGCGGGAAGGGGGCCGGGGAGCTGTTTTTT
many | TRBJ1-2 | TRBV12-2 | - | CASRLRLTPRKTYGYTF | TGTGCAAGTCGCTTGCGCCTGACTCCACGAAAGACCTATGGCTACACCTTC
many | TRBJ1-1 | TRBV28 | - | CASIGNTEAFF | TGTGCCAGCATCGGGAACACTGAAGCTTTCTTT
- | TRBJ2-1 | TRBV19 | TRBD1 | CAGSNSQGTGKGNEQFF | TGTGCCGGTAGTAATTCCCAGGGGACAGGGAAGGGCAATGAGCAGTTCTTC
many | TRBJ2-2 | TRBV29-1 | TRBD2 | CSVLGLARGELFF | TGCAGCGTCCTGGGACTAGCCCGTGGGGAGCTGTTTTTT
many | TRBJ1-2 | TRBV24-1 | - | CATSNGFSTRKTYGYTF | TGTGCCACCAGTAACGGATTTAGTACCAGAAAGACCTATGGCTACACCTTC
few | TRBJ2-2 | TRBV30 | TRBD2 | CAWYAGEGHVTGELFF | TGTGCCTGGTATGCGGGAGAGGGGCACGTCACCGGGGAGCTGTTTTTT
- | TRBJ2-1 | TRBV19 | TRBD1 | CASSLGDRGFNEQFF | TGTGCCAGTAGTTTGGGGGACAGGGGGTTCAATGAGCAGTTCTTC
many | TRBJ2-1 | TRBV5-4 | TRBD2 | CASSSRTSGKYNEQFF | TGTGCCAGCAGCTCCCGGACTAGCGGGAAGTACAATGAGCAGTTCTTC
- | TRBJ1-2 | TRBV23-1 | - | CASSYCALRRKTYGYTF | TGCGCCAGCAGTTATTGTGCGCTACGCAGAAAGACCTATGGCTACACCTTC
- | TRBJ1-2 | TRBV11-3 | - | CVSGPSYDLGKTYGYTF | TGTGTCAGCGGCCCAAGTTACGATCTCGGAAAGACCTATGGCTACACCTTC
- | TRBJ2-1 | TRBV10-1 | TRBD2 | CASSETGTSAVF | TGCGCCAGCAGTGAGACCGGGACTAGCGCGGTCTTC
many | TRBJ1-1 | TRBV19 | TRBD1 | CASRQGMNTEAFF | TGTGCCAGCAGACAGGGCATGAACACTGAAGCTTTCTTT
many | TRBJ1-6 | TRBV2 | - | CASSPDRIPRRYSPLHF | TGTGCCAGCAGTCCTGACCGTATTCCCCGACGGTATTCACCCCTCCACTTT
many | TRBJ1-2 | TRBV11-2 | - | CASSLPETSRKTYGYTF | TGTGCCAGCAGCTTACCTGAAACAAGCAGAAAGACCTATGGCTACACCTTC
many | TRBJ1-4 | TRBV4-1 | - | CASSQGRFQDSEKLFF | TGCGCCAGCAGCCAAGGCAGGTTTCAAGATAGCGAAAAACTGTTTTTT
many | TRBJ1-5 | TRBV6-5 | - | CASSTRDQPQHF | TGTGCCAGCAGTACGAGGGATCAGCCCCAGCATTTT
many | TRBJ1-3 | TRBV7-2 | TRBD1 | CASSFDRAGNTIYF | TGTGCCAGCAGCTTCGACAGGGCTGGAAACACCATATATTTT
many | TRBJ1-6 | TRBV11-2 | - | CASSFRADSPLHF | TGTGCCAGCAGCTTCAGGGCGGATTCACCCCTCCACTTT
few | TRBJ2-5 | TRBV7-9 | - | CASISAGETQYF | TGTGCCAGCATCTCAGCGGGTGAGACCCAGTACTTC
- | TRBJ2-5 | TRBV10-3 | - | CAISGTRKEIQYF | TGTGCCATCAGTGGAACCAGAAAAGAGATCCAGTACTTC
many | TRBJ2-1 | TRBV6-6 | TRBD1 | CASSTGTGGWNEQFF | TGTGCCAGCAGTACTGGGACAGGGGGCTGGAATGAGCAGTTCTTC
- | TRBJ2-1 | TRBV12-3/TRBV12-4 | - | CASLRQEFYNEQFF | TGTGCCAGCCTAAGACAGGAGTTTTACAATGAGCAGTTCTTC
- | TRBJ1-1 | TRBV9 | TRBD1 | CASSIRTGAVNTEAFF | TGTGCCAGCAGTATAAGGACAGGGGCCGTGAACACTGAAGCTTTCTTT
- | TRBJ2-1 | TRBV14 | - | CASSLYLINEQFF | TGTGCCAGCAGCCTATACCTAATCAATGAGCAGTTCTTC
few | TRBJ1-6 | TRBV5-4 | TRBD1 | CASSPDRGRNSYNSPLHF | TGTGCCAGCAGCCCAGACAGGGGGCGAAACTCCTATAATTCACCCCTCCACTTT
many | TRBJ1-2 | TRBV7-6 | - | CASSLANVGHALGGYTF | TGTGCCAGCAGCTTAGCAAACGTAGGGCACGCCTTGGGGGGCTACACCTTC
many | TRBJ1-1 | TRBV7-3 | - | CASSLSPGLNTEAFF | TGTGCCAGCAGCTTATCCCCGGGCTTGAACACTGAAGCTTTCTTT
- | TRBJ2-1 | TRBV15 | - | CATSRLPETRGRLSSYNEQFF | TGTGCCACCAGCAGATTACCCGAGACTAGGGGGAGGTTGAGCTCCTACAATGAGCAGTTCTTC
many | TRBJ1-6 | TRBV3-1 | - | CASSQEGARHNSPLHF | TGTGCCAGCAGCCAAGAAGGGGCCAGGCATAACTCACCCCTCCACTTT